The present T cell receptor (beta chain) was sequenced within a study of T cells in Graves' hyperthyroidism and ophthalmopathy. Concerning this clonotype itself: Its antigen is not known.

Points from the study as a whole: Within blood appeared most thyroid clonotypes that had expanded above 0.001. Classification by a 13 V-J model distinguished ophthalmopathy from stable hyperthyroidism.

The TCR beta CDR3 regions underwent amplification using RNA transcripts as the source. First-round RT-PCR of the TCR CDR3 relied on the HTBI primer set. TCRdb re-called the multiplex PCR reads through MiXCR, storing one row per CDR3 protein. The table includes more than 550,000 distinct CDR3 sequences, 45% detected once. Uncontrolled infection, other autoimmune disease, pregnancy and lactation each barred patients from inclusion. The TCR sequence derives from an adult man with Graves' disease, either hyperthyroidism or ophthalmopathy (not recorded which). Sequenced material: peripheral blood or thyroid tissue (not recorded which).

The CDR3 sequence is CSARRGVGLEAFF. The CDR3 bases are TGCAGTGCTAGAAGGGGAGTCGGACTTGAAGCTTTCTTT. This chain uses TRBV20-1 with TRBJ1-1; D possibly corresponds to TRBD1 (5 bases). CDR3 length equals 13 residues. The V and J ends lost 2 bases and 7 bases respectively, with 14 bases between them. Per the germline V gene, CDR1 is DFQATT and CDR2 is SNEGSKA (reference sequence).